What follows are 20 T cell receptor beta chains derived from one specimen sequenced in a study of a mutant IDH1 vaccine in newly diagnosed glioma (dated by TCRdb to the early 2020s). The antigens these receptors bind are not known. Library creation used the immunoSEQ multiplex PCR assay. The clones in this table, taken by TCRdb from immuneACCESS, are in-frame only. Not every clone is retained; where verified, under half of the shortfall comes from an unresolved V gene, and the cause of the rest is unknown. The sample records 50,000 to 75,000 clones, about four fifths of which are singletons. The ten largest clones represent approximately 5.9% of the sample. What this sample's time point label stands for: week 11, during vaccination. Each vaccine dose was 300 ug of a 20-mer mutant IDH1 peptide in Montanide, given subcutaneously with topical imiquimod. Sequences were derived from PBMCs, sampled from a glioma patient whose treatment included an IDH1 peptide vaccine. The source of these receptors is a man aged 50 to 59 with glioma.

V gene TRBV7-8 combines with J gene TRBJ2-5, with 7 bases matching TRBD2. The junction had 15 bases not matched to a gene; V was cut back by 3 bases and J by 5 bases. The CDR3 spans 17 residues. Germline-derived CDR1 and CDR2 are SGHVS and FQNEAQ. This CDR3 is CASSFRAAAGSGETQYF. CDR3 nucleotides: TGTGCCAGCAGCTTTAGGGCCGCAGCGGGATCTGGGGAGACCCAGTACTTC. Supplemented by reference TRBV7-8 and TRBJ2-5, the full variable domain reads GAGVSQSPRYKVAKRGQDVALRCDPISGHVSLFWYQQALGQGPEFLTYFQNEAQLDKSGLPSDRFFAERPEGSVSTLKIQRTQQEDSAVYLCASSFRAAAGSGETQYFGPGTRLLVL.

The V gene is TRBV7-2, the J gene TRBJ2-3; TRBD1 might be the D (5 bases). Germline CDR1 is SGHTA and CDR2 is FQGNSA. The CDR3 has 15 residues. Trimming pared 1 base from V and 3 bases from J, leaving 11 bases between. CDR3 residues: CASSLVARDTDTQYF. The CDR3 DNA reads as TGTGCCAGCAGCTTAGTGGCCAGGGATACAGATACGCAGTATTTT.

This clone was seen a single time. This chain joins TRBV2 and TRBJ2-2; a possible D gene is TRBD2 (5 bases). The CDR3 is 14 amino acids. Germline CDR1 SNHLY, CDR2 FYNNEI. V was cut by 10 bases and J by 2 bases, with 14 bases left in between. The CDR3 DNA reads as TGTGCCACTACCACGGACTCAAACACCGGGGAGCTGTTTTTT. This encodes CATTTDSNTGELFF.

The chain combines TRBV18 with TRBJ2-6, with TRBD1 matching 9 bases. CDR3 size: 17 residues. After removal of 5 bases from V and 0 bases from J, the junction contained 5 bases not matched to a gene. CDR1 is KGHSH and CDR2 is LQKENI in the germline V gene. CDR3 sequence (DNA): TGTGCCAGCTCAGGGGACAGGGCCGACTCTGGGGCCAACGTCCTGACTTTC. The encoded protein is CASSGDRADSGANVLTF. Full variable domain (missing parts from reference TRBV18 and TRBJ2-6): NAGVMQNPRHLVRRRGQEARLRCSPMKGHSHVYWYRQLPEEGLKFMVYLQKENIIDESGMPKERFSAEFPKEGPSILRIQQVVRGDSAAYFCASSGDRADSGANVLTFGAGSRLTVL.

The V and J genes are TRBV7-8 and TRBJ2-3; possibly TRBD2 for D (6 bases). The germline gives CDR1 SGHVS, CDR2 FQNEAQ. This CDR3 is 15 amino acids long. Trimming removed 5 bases from V and 0 bases from J, with 12 bases in between. CDR3 residues: CASSPGLPSTDTQYF. The CDR3 DNA follows: TGTGCCAGCAGCCCGGGACTTCCAAGCACAGATACGCAGTATTTT.

V and J are TRBV27 and TRBJ2-3; TRBD1 aligns across 8 bases. Looked up from germline, CDR1 is MNHEY and CDR2 is SMNVEV (reference sequence). This CDR3 is 13 amino acids long. V shed 5 bases, J shed 5 bases, and the junction held 3 bases outside the gene matches. CDR3 bases: TGTGCCAGCAGTCCTACAGGGGGAGATACGCAGTATTTT. Residues: CASSPTGGDTQYF.

The CDR3 nucleotides read TGTGCCAGCGCAGGGGTTTCCAACACCGGGGAGCTGTTTTTT. Protein sequence: CASAGVSNTGELFF. J is TRBJ2-2 and V is TRBV6-1, with D possibly TRBD1 on 6 matching bases. CDR1 MNHNS and CDR2 SASEGT come from the germline V gene. With 8 bases removed from V and 2 bases from J, the gap between germline ends came to 12 bases. This CDR3 region has 14 residues.

The chain employs TRBV7-2 and TRBJ2-2; D remains unclear. The germline CDR1 and CDR2 sequences are SGHTA and FQGNSA. The CDR3 has 15 residues. V lost 4 bases, J lost 4 bases, and 13 bases lay in between. CDR3: CASSSHPPPTGELFF. In DNA form, the CDR3 reads TGTGCCAGCAGCTCGCATCCCCCCCCCACCGGGGAGCTGTTTTTT.

This clone has a handful of counts. The rearrangement uses TRBV27 and TRBJ1-2; D ambiguous. The germline gives CDR1 MNHEY, CDR2 SMNVEV (reference sequence). Trimming removed 4 bases from V and 4 bases from J, with 13 bases in between. This CDR3 spans 14 amino acids. CDR3: CASSSGRNSYGYTF. The CDR3 DNA is TGTGCCAGCAGTTCGGGCCGAAACTCCTATGGCTACACCTTC.

The rearrangement links TRBV19 to TRBJ2-7; D tentatively fits TRBD1 or TRBD2 (6 bases each). Trimming took off 3 bases at V and 2 bases at J, with 11 bases between the two ends. The CDR3 runs 14 residues. Germline V CDR1 and CDR2: LNHDA, SQIVND (reference sequence). The CDR3 coding sequence is TGTGCCAGTAGTATCCGGAGGGGGGCCTACGAGCAGTACTTC. Amino acids: CASSIRRGAYEQYF.

Remarks on this clone: This sample includes further DNA sequences coding for the same CDR3. The gene calls are TRBV15 and TRBJ2-1; TRBD2 might be the D (6 bases). Germline CDR1 reads LNHNV; CDR2 reads YYDKDF (reference sequence). The CDR3 has 15 residues. V lost 0 bases and J 12 bases, leaving 18 bases between the germline ends. The CDR3 region has the DNA TGTGCCACCAGCAGAGATTTAGGCACCTCGGGGGTGCAGTTCTTC. It encodes CATSRDLGTSGVQFF.

The gene calls are TRBV2 and TRBJ2-3; 8 bases align to TRBD1. CDR1 SNHLY and CDR2 FYNNEI come from the germline V gene. Unmatched junction bases numbered 14, after V lost 6 bases and J lost 3 bases. This CDR3 has 17 residues. The CDR3 DNA is TGTGCCAGCAGCCTGGACAGGGTAAAATGGTGGACAGATACGCAGTATTTT. It is translated as CASSLDRVKWWTDTQYF.

This clone showed up just once. The chain recombines TRBV21-1 with TRBJ1-4; the D call in the table, TRBD1, was not verified against the DNA. TRBV21-1 counts as a pseudogene. This CDR3 contains 15 residues. The CDR3: CASSPTGRGNEKLFF. CDR3 bases: TGTGCCAGCAGTCCGACAGGGCGCGGTAATGAAAAACTGTTTTTT.

The rearrangement links TRBV5-1 to TRBJ1-4; the match to TRBD1 covers 8 bases. J lost 2 bases, V lost 5 bases, and 5 bases had no gene match. This CDR3 contains 15 residues. The germline CDR1 and CDR2 sequences are SGHRS and YFSETQ. CDR3 sequence reads: CASRQGVLTNEKLFF. The CDR3 bases are TGCGCCAGCAGACAGGGGGTGCTTACTAATGAAAAACTGTTTTTT.

V gene TRBV28 combines with J gene TRBJ2-7, with D possibly being TRBD1 or TRBD2 (5 bases each). The length of the CDR3 is 14 residues. CDR1 MDHEN and CDR2 SYDVKM come from the germline V gene. V lost 6 bases and J lost 6, with 18 bases in between. Written as DNA, the CDR3 is TGTGCCAGCAGGCCCGGGACGGCCATCCTCGAGCAGTACTTC. Its translation: CASRPGTAILEQYF.

This clone was recorded once. The CDR3 sequence is CASSSLAGVTDTQYF. The DNA for the CDR3 is TGTGCCAGCAGCTCACTAGCGGGAGTTACAGATACGCAGTATTTT. The chain joins TRBV7-9 to TRBJ2-3, with 11 bases lining up with TRBD2. The CDR3 has 15 residues. CDR1 and CDR2 from the germline V gene are SEHNR and FQNEAQ (reference sequence). V gave up 4 bases and J gave up 3 bases; unmatched junction bases: 3.

The chain joins TRBV7-9 to TRBJ2-7; the match to TRBD1 covers 9 bases. Trimming cost V 5 bases and J 2 bases; bases outside gene matches: 16. The CDR3 totals 18 residues. The V gene's germline CDR1 is SEHNR and CDR2 FQNEAQ (reference sequence). The CDR3 bases are TGTGCCAGCAGCGGGGCGACAACAGGGGGCTTTCCAACCTACGAGCAGTACTTC. Encoded protein: CASSGATTGGFPTYEQYF.

The V call is TRBV25-1, the J call TRBJ2-2; 10 bases line up with TRBD2. With 0 bases clipped from V and 1 base from J, the junction kept 5 bases outside the gene matches. The CDR3 covers 18 residues. Germline-derived CDR1 and CDR2 are MGHDK and SYGVNS. The CDR3 region is CASSEYVSGGGNTGELFF. The CDR3 coding sequence is TGTGCCAGCAGTGAATATGTCAGCGGGGGGGGGAACACCGGGGAGCTGTTTTTT.

To note about this clone: Other nucleotide sequences in the sample specify the same CDR3. The CDR3 protein is CASSLPGGSYEQYF. In DNA, the CDR3 is TGTGCCAGCAGCTTACCTGGGGGTTCCTACGAGCAGTACTTC. The chain employs TRBV13 and TRBJ2-7; either TRBD1 or TRBD2 may supply D (5 bases each). Germline CDR1 and CDR2: PRHDT and FYEKMQ (reference sequence). The ends were cut back, 2 bases at V and 1 base at J, with 9 bases in the middle. The CDR3 is 14 residues long.

The chain links TRBV25-1 to TRBJ1-2; D not certain. CDR1 and CDR2 (germline): MGHDK, SYGVNS. The CDR3 totals 13 residues. V lost 4 bases to trimming and J lost 4 bases, with 10 bases between them. CDR3 protein: CASSAPMIYGYTF. CDR3 bases: TGTGCCAGCAGTGCCCCGATGATCTATGGCTACACCTTC.